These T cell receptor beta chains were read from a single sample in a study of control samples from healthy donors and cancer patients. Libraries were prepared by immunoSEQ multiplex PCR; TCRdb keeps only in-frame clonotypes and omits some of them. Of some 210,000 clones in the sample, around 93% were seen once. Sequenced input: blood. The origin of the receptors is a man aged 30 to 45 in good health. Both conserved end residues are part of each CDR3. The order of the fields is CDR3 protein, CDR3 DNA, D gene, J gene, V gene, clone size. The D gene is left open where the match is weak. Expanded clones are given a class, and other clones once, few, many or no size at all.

CDR3 protein: CASSQWTGGSGNTIYF
CDR3 DNA: TGCGCCAGCAGCCAATGGACAGGGGGATCGGGAAACACCATATATTTT
D gene: TRBD1
J gene: TRBJ1-3
V gene: TRBV5-1
clone size: NA

CDR3 protein: CASSLEGRSSYNEQFF
CDR3 DNA: TGTGCCAGCAGCTTAGAGGGCAGGAGCTCCTACAATGAGCAGTTCTTC
D gene: NA
J gene: TRBJ2-1
V gene: TRBV11-2
clone size: few

CDR3 protein: CASTRDGRNYGYTF
CDR3 DNA: TGTGCCAGCACCCGGGACGGGAGGAACTATGGCTACACCTTC
D gene: NA
J gene: TRBJ1-2
V gene: TRBV6-5
clone size: once

CDR3 protein: CATSDGGFTDTQYF
CDR3 DNA: TGTGCCACCAGTGATGGCGGTTTTACAGATACGCAGTATTTT
D gene: NA
J gene: TRBJ2-3
V gene: TRBV24-1
clone size: NA

CDR3 protein: CASSARVDEQFF
CDR3 DNA: TGTGCCAGCAGCGCCCGGGTTGATGAGCAGTTCTTC
D gene: NA
J gene: TRBJ2-1
V gene: TRBV9
clone size: NA

CDR3 protein: CASSLMSLNYNEQFF
CDR3 DNA: TGTGCCAGCAGCTTAATGAGTTTAAACTACAATGAGCAGTTCTTC
D gene: NA
J gene: TRBJ2-1
V gene: TRBV7-8
clone size: NA

CDR3 protein: CASSFTGRLAKNIQYF
CDR3 DNA: TGTGCCAGCTCGTTCACCGGCAGGTTGGCCAAAAACATTCAGTACTTC
D gene: NA
J gene: TRBJ2-4
V gene: TRBV18
clone size: NA

CDR3 protein: CATSKADRNYGYTF
CDR3 DNA: TGTGCCACCAGTAAGGCGGACAGGAACTATGGCTACACCTTC
D gene: TRBD1
J gene: TRBJ1-2
V gene: TRBV24-1
clone size: NA

CDR3 protein: CASSLEPRGTGELFF
CDR3 DNA: TGTGCCAGCAGCTTGGAGCCCCGAGGCACCGGGGAGCTGTTTTTT
D gene: NA
J gene: TRBJ2-2
V gene: TRBV5-6
clone size: NA

CDR3 protein: CASSFLTGVTKPQHF
CDR3 DNA: TGTGCCAGCAGCTTCCTTACAGGTGTGACAAAGCCCCAGCATTTT
D gene: NA
J gene: TRBJ1-5
V gene: TRBV11-3
clone size: NA

CDR3 protein: CASSQRTGEGYF
CDR3 DNA: TGTGCCAGCTCGCAACGGACCGGTGAGGGATACTTC
D gene: NA
J gene: TRBJ2-7
V gene: TRBV18
clone size: NA

CDR3 protein: CAINRQGGREQYF
CDR3 DNA: TGTGCCATCAATCGACAGGGTGGGCGCGAGCAGTACTTC
D gene: TRBD1
J gene: TRBJ2-7
V gene: TRBV10-3
clone size: NA

CDR3 protein: CASSLQSSGTDTQYF
CDR3 DNA: TGTGCCAGCAGCTTACAGTCATCGGGCACAGATACGCAGTATTTT
D gene: NA
J gene: TRBJ2-3
V gene: TRBV7-6
clone size: NA

CDR3 protein: CAWSVISSGNTIYF
CDR3 DNA: TGTGCCTGGAGTGTGATATCCTCTGGAAACACCATATATTTT
D gene: NA
J gene: TRBJ1-3
V gene: TRBV30
clone size: NA

CDR3 protein: CASSDNSRGAVPYEQYF
CDR3 DNA: TGTGCCAGCAGTGACAACTCCAGGGGCGCAGTTCCCTACGAGCAGTACTTC
D gene: NA
J gene: TRBJ2-7
V gene: TRBV2
clone size: NA

CDR3 protein: CASSPRLGQGMNTEAFF
CDR3 DNA: TGTGCCAGCTCACCCCGTCTCGGTCAAGGAATGAACACTGAAGCTTTCTTT
D gene: NA
J gene: TRBJ1-1
V gene: TRBV18
clone size: NA

CDR3 protein: CASSFGGTGMDYEQYF
CDR3 DNA: TGTGCCAGCAGTTTCGGCGGGACAGGAATGGACTACGAGCAGTACTTC
D gene: TRBD1
J gene: TRBJ2-7
V gene: TRBV27
clone size: NA

CDR3 protein: CASSGGTGDNTGELFF
CDR3 DNA: TGCGCCAGCAGCGGGGGGACAGGGGATAACACCGGGGAGCTGTTTTTT
D gene: TRBD1
J gene: TRBJ2-2
V gene: TRBV5-1
clone size: NA

CDR3 protein: CASSEQYF
CDR3 DNA: TGCGCCAGCTCCGAGCAGTACTTC
D gene: NA
J gene: TRBJ2-7
V gene: TRBV10-1
clone size: NA

CDR3 protein: CASSLRAGLTDTQYF
CDR3 DNA: TGCGCCAGCAGCTTACGGGCGGGCCTGACAGATACGCAGTATTTT
D gene: NA
J gene: TRBJ2-3
V gene: TRBV5-1
clone size: NA

CDR3 protein: CASTLLPMNTEAFF
CDR3 DNA: TGTGCCAGCACCCTCCTCCCGATGAACACTGAAGCTTTCTTT
D gene: NA
J gene: TRBJ1-1
V gene: TRBV2
clone size: NA

CDR3 protein: CAWNHGTPGNTIYF
CDR3 DNA: TGTGCCTGGAACCACGGGACCCCTGGAAACACCATATATTTT
D gene: NA
J gene: TRBJ1-3
V gene: TRBV30
clone size: NA

CDR3 protein: CASSSRDSGYGYTF
CDR3 DNA: TGCGCCAGCAGCTCCCGGGACAGCGGCTATGGCTACACCTTC
D gene: TRBD1
J gene: TRBJ1-2
V gene: TRBV5-1
clone size: NA

CDR3 protein: CASSIGIGNTEAFF
CDR3 DNA: TGTGCCAGTAGCATTGGGATTGGGAACACTGAAGCTTTCTTT
D gene: NA
J gene: TRBJ1-1
V gene: TRBV19
clone size: NA